Sequencing of this TCR beta chain was carried out in a study of post-analysis software for immune sequencing data. Points from the study as a whole: Pronounced co-clustering by F measure was evident among identically batched samples. TRBV5-6, TRBV5-1 and TRBV20-1 were among five TRBV segments more frequent in patients than controls. The normalized Chao1 diversity of multiple sclerosis patients was significantly lower than that of controls.

Between the trimmed V and J ends, which lost 6 bases and 0 bases, there was a span of 12 bases. This CDR3 comprises 14 residues. This clonotype showed up just a few times. No antigen is known for it. A much larger clonotype is one base distant, so this may be a read error. Unique molecular identifiers were present in the TCR beta cDNA libraries. T cells numbering about 0.85 to 11 million yielded cDNA molecules that totaled about 500,000. TCRdb re-called the PCR reads with MiXCR, one entry per CDR3 protein. The profile shows approximately 160,000 distinct CDR3 sequences, approximately 31% of them singletons.

This chain uses TRBV12-3 or TRBV12-4 with TRBJ2-7; D may be TRBD2 (5 bases). This sequence was found in a girl under 18 with multiple sclerosis. Specimen: blood. This chain's CDR3 is CASRRERGSYEQYF. CDR3 nucleotides: TGTGCCAGCAGGAGGGAGCGAGGCTCCTACGAGCAGTACTTC.